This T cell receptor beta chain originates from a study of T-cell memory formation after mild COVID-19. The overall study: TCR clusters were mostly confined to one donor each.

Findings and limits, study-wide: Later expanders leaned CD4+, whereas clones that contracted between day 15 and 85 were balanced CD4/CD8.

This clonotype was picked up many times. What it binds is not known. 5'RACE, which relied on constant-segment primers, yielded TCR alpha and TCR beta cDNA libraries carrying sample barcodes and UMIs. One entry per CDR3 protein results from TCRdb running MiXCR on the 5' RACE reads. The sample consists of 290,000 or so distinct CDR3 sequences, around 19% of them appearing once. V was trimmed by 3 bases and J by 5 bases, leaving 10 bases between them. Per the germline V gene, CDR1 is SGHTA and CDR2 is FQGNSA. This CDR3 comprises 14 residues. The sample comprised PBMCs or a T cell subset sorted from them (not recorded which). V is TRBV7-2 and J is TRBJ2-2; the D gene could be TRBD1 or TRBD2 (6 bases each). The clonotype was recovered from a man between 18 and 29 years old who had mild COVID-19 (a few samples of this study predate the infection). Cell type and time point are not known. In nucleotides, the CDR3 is TGTGCCAGCAGCTTCGGGGGCGAGACCGGGGAGCTGTTTTTT. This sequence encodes CASSFGGETGELFF.